The 10 T cell receptor beta chains given below trace back to one sample, sequenced in a study of radiation and T cells in renal cell carcinoma. The assay was immunoSEQ multiplex PCR, and TCRdb's table has in-frame clones only and misses some. Of some 20,000 clones in the sample, over 50% were seen once. Treatment in this sample: treatment-naive control, cytoreductive nephrectomy. The source material was tumor tissue, sampled from a patient whose treatment was nephrectomy without radiotherapy. The receptors shown here come from a man aged 45-65 years with renal cell carcinoma.

This clone was found a few times. This sample includes further DNA sequences coding for the same CDR3. The chain employs TRBV20-1 and TRBJ2-7; D is uncertain. Germline assignment: CDR1 DFQATT and CDR2 SNEGSKA (reference sequence). This CDR3 has 11 amino acids. Trimming cost V 3 bases and J 4 bases, with 7 bases left between them. This chain's CDR3 is CSARTTYEQYF. The DNA of the CDR3 is TGCAGTGCTAGGACGACATACGAGCAGTACTTC.

This clone was picked up a small number of times. For the CDR3, the DNA is TGTGCCTCAATACCGGAGGGCGGCTCCTACAATGAGCAGTTCTTC. Amino acids: CASIPEGGSYNEQFF. The J gene is TRBJ2-1, the V gene TRBV6-5; D may be TRBD2 (6 bases). Germline V gives CDR1 MNHEY, CDR2 SVGAGI. V lost 11 bases, J lost 0 bases, and 17 bases lay in between. The CDR3 runs to 15 residues.

The chain combines TRBV6-1 with TRBJ2-1; perhaps TRBD2 as D (5 bases). CDR3 length equals 13 residues. V was shortened by 2 bases and J by 9 bases, with 11 bases between the two germline ends. Per germline, CDR1 MNHNS and CDR2 SASEGT. As DNA, the CDR3 is TGTGCCAGCAGTGAATTCGGGGTTAGTGAGCAGTTCTTC. Residues: CASSEFGVSEQFF.

V is TRBV16 and J is TRBJ1-1, with D uncertain. Germline lookup yields CDR1 KGHSY and CDR2 FQNENV. The CDR3 length is 12 residues. V was shortened by 3 bases and J by 6 bases, with 8 bases between the two germline ends. The CDR3 loop reads CASSHSAAEAFF. CDR3 nucleotide sequence: TGTGCCAGCAGCCACTCGGCGGCTGAAGCTTTCTTT.

The chain joins TRBV30 to TRBJ1-2; no clear D gene. From germline, CDR1 is GTSNPN and CDR2 SVGIG (reference sequence). CDR3 length: 15 residues. Trimming shortened V by 3 bases and J by 2 bases, and 16 bases separated the two germline ends. The CDR3 bases are TGTGCCTGGAGACCCCGCACGGCGAGAAACTATGGCTACACCTTC. Protein product: CAWRPRTARNYGYTF. The complete variable domain, with remaining parts taken from reference TRBV30 and TRBJ1-2, reads SQTIHQWPATLVQPVGSPLSLECTVEGTSNPNLYWYRQAAGRGLQLLFYSVGIGQISSEVPQNLSASRPQDRQFILSSKKLLLSDSGFYLCAWRPRTARNYGYTFGSGTRLTVV.

The chain carries TRBV19 and TRBJ1-4; possibly TRBD1 for D (5 bases). This CDR3 spans 12 amino acids. Trimming left V 1 base short and J 8 bases short, with 5 bases between. Germline V CDR1 and CDR2: LNHDA, SQIVND (reference sequence). This chain's CDR3 is CASSIGGEKLFF. CDR3 DNA sequence: TGTGCCAGTAGTATAGGGGGCGAAAAACTGTTTTTT.

The J gene is TRBJ2-1, the V gene TRBV9, with TRBD2 identical over 10 bases. The CDR3 has 15 residues. Germline assignment: CDR1 SGDLS and CDR2 YYNGEE. The junction had 8 bases not matched to a gene; V was cut back by 4 bases and J by 7 bases. The DNA of the CDR3 is TGTGCCAGCAGCCTAAAACTAGCGGGGATGAATGAGCAGTTCTTC. Its protein product is CASSLKLAGMNEQFF.

This clone was seen a single time. The chain uses TRBV9 and TRBJ2-3; D may match TRBD1 or TRBD2 (7 bases each). V lost 3 bases, J lost 5 bases, and 13 bases lay in between. The CDR3 runs 14 residues. Germline V lookup: CDR1 SGDLS, CDR2 YYNGEE. As DNA, the CDR3 is TGTGCCAGCAGCGCCAGGGGGGGCGTAGATACGCAGTATTTT. Translating gives CASSARGGVDTQYF.

A few counts support this clone. The V gene is TRBV20-1, the J gene TRBJ2-7; D is undetermined. V was shortened by 5 bases and J by 3 bases, with 8 bases between the two germline ends. This CDR3 region has 11 residues. Germline V gene lookup returns CDR1 DFQATT and CDR2 SNEGSKA (reference sequence). The CDR3 is CSAASNYEQYF. CDR3 bases: TGCAGTGCTGCATCCAACTACGAGCAGTACTTC.

The V call is TRBV7-9, the J call TRBJ1-1; D is uncertain. This CDR3 contains 14 residues. CDR1 and CDR2 from the germline V gene are SEHNR and FQNEAQ (reference sequence). V shed 0 bases and J shed 4 bases, with 9 bases lying between them. The CDR3 nucleotides read TGTGCCAGCAGCTTAGCAGGGTGGGGCACTGAAGCTTTCTTT. It codes for CASSLAGWGTEAFF.